What follows are 6 T cell receptor beta chains derived from one specimen sequenced in a study of Ad26.COV2.S vaccination and SARS-CoV-2 variants. Described treatment: roughly 18 received Ad26.COV2.S at low or high dose, single or two shots; about five received placebo; per-sample allocation not given. Samples came from day 63 after the first vaccine or placebo injection. Only in-frame clones appear in the TCRdb table, and some are missing; sequencing was by immunoSEQ multiplex PCR. The table lists 440,000 or so clones, around 89% of them singletons. The material was peripheral blood, obtained in a trial of Ad26.COV2.S vaccine versus placebo. The receptors were gathered from a person between 18 and 60 years old who received the Ad26.COV2.S COVID-19 vaccine or a placebo.

The J gene is TRBJ1-1, the V gene TRBV7-2, with D uncertain. Per the germline V gene, CDR1 is SGHTA and CDR2 is FQGNSA. This CDR3 contains 13 residues. Between the trimmed V and J ends, which lost 3 bases and 1 base, there was a span of 6 bases. CDR3 in amino acids: CASSFDQNTEAFF. The CDR3 bases are TGTGCCAGCAGCTTCGACCAGAACACTGAAGCTTTCTTT.

The chain recombines TRBV28 with TRBJ1-5; no clear D. Germline V CDR1 and CDR2: MDHEN, SYDVKM. The CDR3 is 15 amino acids. V shed 2 bases and J shed 0 bases, with 8 bases lying between them. CDR3 region: CASSLGRYSNQPQHF. The CDR3, as DNA: TGTGCCAGCAGTTTAGGACGGTATAGCAATCAGCCCCAGCATTTT.

V is TRBV29-1 and J is TRBJ2-7; possibly TRBD1 for D (6 bases). Germline V gene data show CDR1 as SQVTM and CDR2 as ANQGSEA. V was pared by 6 bases and J by 2 bases, with 20 bases between. This CDR3 is built from 15 residues. CDR3 nucleotide sequence: TGCAGCGTCTACGGAATGGGCAGGGGCACCTACGAGCAGTACTTC. Protein product: CSVYGMGRGTYEQYF.

V gene TRBV6-9 combines with J gene TRBJ2-3, with D tentatively TRBD2 (6 bases). This CDR3 has 12 amino acids. Trimming removed 10 bases from V and 9 bases from J, with 17 bases in between. Germline V gene lookup returns CDR1 MNHGY and CDR2 SVAAGI. CDR3 sequence reads: CATRLITSTQYF. The CDR3 bases are TGTGCCACCAGGCTCATTACTAGCACGCAGTATTTT.

This clone showed up just a few times. The CDR3 loop is CAWKGGTANSPLHF. In DNA, the CDR3 is TGTGCCTGGAAGGGCGGGACGGCTAATTCACCCCTCCACTTT. V usage is TRBV30 and J usage is TRBJ1-6, with D perhaps TRBD1 (5 bases). CDR1 and CDR2 (germline): GTSNPN, SVGIG (reference sequence). The CDR3 is 14 residues long. Trimming removed 4 bases from V and 6 bases from J, with 13 bases in between.

The J gene is TRBJ2-7, the V gene TRBV28; D is perhaps TRBD2 (5 bases). Trimming removed 5 bases at V and 2 bases at J, with 22 bases between. This CDR3 contains 17 residues. CDR1 MDHEN and CDR2 SYDVKM come from the germline V gene. This chain's CDR3 is CASSPLEFKAATYEQYF. The CDR3 DNA follows: TGTGCCAGCAGTCCCCTTGAGTTTAAAGCGGCAACCTACGAGCAGTACTTC.